A single sample is the source of the 30 T cell receptor beta chains below, sequenced in a study of spatial heterogeneity in lung cancer. Time point described: sample taken at primary tumor resection. Whole RNA, which was extracted from tumor, nontumor lung tissue or frozen PBMC, was sequenced without any cell sorting. TCRdb passed the 5' RACE reads through MiXCR, listing each CDR3 protein once. The table lists under 25,000 distinct CDR3 sequences, 5.5% to 8.5% of them singletons, with roughly 13% in the top ten. The sequenced sample was PBMCs, obtained at surgery. Receptors originate from a male donor with early-stage non-small cell lung cancer.

This clonotype was found many times. The chain employs TRBV2 and TRBJ1-2, with D tentatively TRBD1 (5 bases). Germline CDR1 and CDR2: SNHLY and FYNNEI. This CDR3 region has 13 residues. Between the trimmed V and J ends, which lost 6 bases and 0 bases, there was a span of 8 bases. CDR3: CASRTAANYGYTF. The CDR3 nucleotides read TGTGCCAGCAGGACAGCTGCTAACTATGGCTACACCTTC.

This clonotype was counted many times. V usage is TRBV25-1 and J usage is TRBJ2-6, with a tentative D call TRBD1 (5 bases). The CDR3 has 17 amino acids. Germline V gene lookup returns CDR1 MGHDK and CDR2 SYGVNS. V was clipped by 5 bases and J by 3 bases, with 17 bases between them. The chain's CDR3 is CASSPDRGFLGANVLTF. As DNA, the CDR3 is TGTGCCAGCAGTCCTGACAGAGGATTCCTTGGGGCCAACGTCCTGACTTTC.

There are a few counts of this clonotype. The rearrangement links TRBV20-1 to TRBJ2-3, with a tentative D call TRBD2 (5 bases). The CDR3 covers 15 residues. Germline V gives CDR1 DFQATT, CDR2 SNEGSKA (reference sequence). Trimming stripped 0 bases from V and 2 bases from J, with 12 bases between. CDR3 amino acids: CSARDVIALTDTQYF. CDR3 coding DNA: TGCAGTGCTAGAGATGTAATAGCGCTCACAGATACGCAGTATTTT.

This clonotype occurred many times. The chain joins TRBV5-1 to TRBJ2-1; 10 bases map to TRBD1. The V segment lost 3 bases and the J segment 3 bases; nucleotides outside the gene matches: 3. In germline, CDR1 is SGHRS, CDR2 YFSETQ. The length of the CDR3 is 15 residues. The CDR3: CASSSWDRGYNEQFF. The CDR3 region has the DNA TGCGCCAGCAGCTCATGGGACAGGGGCTACAATGAGCAGTTCTTC.

This clonotype was detected many times. The J gene is TRBJ2-6, the V gene TRBV6-1, with D perhaps matching TRBD2 (6 bases). The CDR3 has 16 amino acids. Germline lookup yields CDR1 MNHNS and CDR2 SASEGT. V was cut by 6 bases and J by 0 bases, with 12 bases left in between. The CDR3 region has the DNA TGTGCCAGCAGCCGACTAGTCACCTCTGGGGCCAACGTCCTGACTTTC. Its translation is CASSRLVTSGANVLTF.

Remarks on this clonotype: A much larger clone differs by one base, so this may be a read error. The chain couples TRBV7-9 to TRBJ2-7; 7 positions match TRBD1. Germline V gene lookup returns CDR1 SEHNR and CDR2 FQNEAQ (reference sequence). This CDR3 has 14 amino acids. V trimming: 7 bases; J trimming: 5 bases; junction bases outside the gene matches: 11. The CDR3 region has the DNA TGTGCCAGCACCCGCCCGGGGACAGCCCACGAGCAGTACTTC. As protein: CASTRPGTAHEQYF. The variable domain in full, with the rest retrieved from reference TRBV7-9 and TRBJ2-7, is DTGVSQNPRHKITKRGQNVTFRCDPISEHNRLYWYRQTLGQGPEFLTYFQNEAQLEKSRLLSDRFSAERPKGSFSTLEIQRTEQGDSAMYLCASTRPGTAHEQYFGPGTRLTVT.

This clonotype was detected only a few times. The genes are TRBV18 and TRBJ2-3; 8 nucleotides align to TRBD1. CDR1 and CDR2 (germline): KGHSH, LQKENI. V lost 6 bases, J lost 14 bases, and 7 bases stayed unmatched. The CDR3 has 11 residues. CDR3 loop: CASSLGQGSYF. The CDR3 DNA sequence: TGTGCCAGCTCTCTCGGACAGGGTTCGTATTTT. The whole variable domain, filled in from reference TRBV18 and TRBJ2-3, reads NAGVMQNPRHLVRRRGQEARLRCSPMKGHSHVYWYRQLPEEGLKFMVYLQKENIIDESGMPKERFSAEFPKEGPSILRIQQVVRGDSAAYFCASSLGQGSYFGPGTRLTVL.

This clonotype was counted many times. J is TRBJ1-6 and V is TRBV20-1; D remains ambiguous. The CDR3 loop spans 17 amino acids. Germline V gives CDR1 DFQATT, CDR2 SNEGSKA (reference sequence). Trimming left V 2 bases short and J 0 bases short, with 14 bases between. Here the CDR3 reads CSARRLFASSYNSPLHF. DNA for the CDR3: TGCAGTGCTAGAAGGCTTTTTGCGAGCTCCTATAATTCACCCCTCCACTTT.

V usage is TRBV12-3 or TRBV12-4 and J usage is TRBJ2-3; D gene uncertain. The germline V and J ends were trimmed by 6 bases and 0 bases, with 7 bases remaining between them. The CDR3 has 13 amino acids. CDR3 DNA sequence: TGTGCCAGCAGGCAGGACAGCACAGATACGCAGTATTTT. This gives the protein CASRQDSTDTQYF.

This clonotype was observed many times. The J gene is TRBJ1-4, the V gene TRBV5-1; D not certain. V was clipped by 4 bases and J by 7 bases, with 14 bases between them. Germline CDR1 SGHRS, CDR2 YFSETQ. The CDR3 sequence is 14 residues long. For the CDR3, the DNA is TGCGCCAGCAGCGGAGACTTACTCTCTGAAAAACTGTTTTTT. Its protein is CASSGDLLSEKLFF.

This clonotype was seen ten or more times. The CDR3 nucleotides read TGTGCCAGCAGTTTAGGGGACAGGAAGTCAGGGGAGACCCAGTACTTC. Protein product: CASSLGDRKSGETQYF. This chain uses TRBV28 with TRBJ2-5; 8 positions match TRBD1. This CDR3 contains 16 residues. In germline, CDR1 is MDHEN, CDR2 SYDVKM. Trimming took 2 bases from V and 5 from J; bases not matched to a gene: 10.

The chain links TRBV28 to TRBJ2-2; 8 bases line up with TRBD1. Losses at the gene ends were 1 base for V and 1 base for J; bases not matched to a gene: 2. This CDR3 spans 16 amino acids. CDR1 is MDHEN, CDR2 SYDVKM, per germline. The CDR3 spells CASSLYGTGNTGELFF. The CDR3 DNA is TGTGCCAGCAGTTTATACGGGACAGGGAACACCGGGGAGCTGTTTTTT.

This clonotype is termed medium-sized. V is TRBV4-1 and J is TRBJ2-2; D unclear. The germline V and J ends were trimmed by 2 bases and 6 bases, with 16 bases remaining between them. This CDR3 has 16 residues. The germline V gene encodes CDR1 MGHRA and CDR2 YSYEKL. Written as DNA, the CDR3 is TGCGCCAGCAGCCAACTAGATATCCTTGCCCCCGGGGAGCTGTTTTTT. It translates to CASSQLDILAPGELFF.

CDR3 sequence reads: CASSLTGQVETGGELFF. CDR3 nucleotide sequence: TGTGCCAGCAGCTTGACAGGCCAGGTAGAGACGGGCGGGGAGCTGTTTTTT. This chain uses TRBV5-6 with TRBJ2-2, with D possibly being TRBD1 (5 bases). Germline CDR1 is SGHDT and CDR2 is YYEEEE. The CDR3 contains 17 residues. With 1 base removed from V and 7 bases from J, the gap between germline ends came to 20 bases.

This sequence joins TRBV27 and TRBJ1-5; D not certain. Trimming cost V 4 bases and J 5 bases, with 9 bases left between them. The CDR3 runs to 13 residues. Germline V lookup: CDR1 MNHEY, CDR2 SMNVEV (reference sequence). The CDR3 DNA is TGTGCCAGCAGTTACTCCCCAGATCAGCCCCAGCATTTT. This gives the protein CASSYSPDQPQHF.

The rearrangement joins TRBV6-1 to TRBJ1-2; D gene unclear. CDR3 length: 13 residues. The germline V and J ends were trimmed by 3 bases and 4 bases, with 9 bases remaining between them. Germline V gene sequence: CDR1 MNHNS, CDR2 SASEGT. The CDR3 spells CASSEWTVYGYTF. The DNA for the CDR3 is TGTGCCAGCAGTGAGTGGACGGTCTATGGCTACACCTTC.

The chain links TRBV9 to TRBJ2-5, with TRBD1 identical over 7 bases. CDR1 is SGDLS, CDR2 YYNGEE, per germline. The CDR3 totals 14 residues. With 3 bases clipped from V and 7 bases from J, the junction kept 9 bases outside the gene matches. CDR3 DNA sequence: TGTGCCAGCAGCGACGGGACAGCCCTAGGGACCCAGTACTTC. Translated, it gives CASSDGTALGTQYF. Complete variable domain (other parts from reference TRBV9 and TRBJ2-5): DSGVTQTPKHLITATGQRVTLRCSPRSGDLSVYWYQQSLDQGLQFLIQYYNGEERAKGNILERFSAQQFPDLHSELNLSSLELGDSALYFCASSDGTALGTQYFGPGTRLLVL.

Only a few counts were recorded for this clonotype. The J gene is TRBJ2-5, the V gene TRBV20-1; TRBD2 is a possible D gene (5 bases). The ends were cut back, 8 bases at V and 1 base at J, with 14 bases in the middle. The CDR3 totals 13 residues. From germline, CDR1 is DFQATT and CDR2 SNEGSKA (reference sequence). As DNA, the CDR3 is TGCAGTACCAACTCGGGGATCCAAGAGACCCAGTACTTC. Its protein product is CSTNSGIQETQYF.

The rearrangement joins TRBV20-1 to TRBJ1-1, with D possibly matching TRBD1 (5 bases). The V end lost 5 bases, the J end lost 0 bases, and 16 bases lay between the germline ends. Germline CDR1 reads DFQATT; CDR2 reads SNEGSKA (reference sequence). The CDR3 totals 15 residues. The CDR3 coding sequence is TGCAGTGCTCCCGAAATGACAGTTGTGAACACTGAAGCTTTCTTT. Protein sequence: CSAPEMTVVNTEAFF.

There are many counts of this clonotype. This sequence joins TRBV2 and TRBJ2-7; D is possibly TRBD2 (5 bases). V lost 6 bases and J 3 bases, leaving 6 bases between the germline ends. The CDR3 runs 11 residues. CDR1 is SNHLY, CDR2 FYNNEI, per germline. The DNA of the CDR3 is TGTGCCAGCAGGAGGGTCTACGAGCAGTACTTC. The encoded protein is CASRRVYEQYF.

This clonotype was recorded many times. This chain links TRBV12-3 or TRBV12-4 with TRBJ2-1; tentatively, D is TRBD1 or TRBD2 (5 bases each). This CDR3 has 12 residues. Trimming pared 3 bases from V and 10 bases from J, leaving 10 bases between. CDR3 in DNA: TGTGCCAGCAGTTTTGGGGGTAAGGAGCAGTTCTTC. Its translation is CASSFGGKEQFF.

There are many counts of this clonotype. The chain joins TRBV5-1 to TRBJ2-1; D ambiguous. The germline CDR1 and CDR2 sequences are SGHRS and YFSETQ. The CDR3 sequence is 13 residues long. The ends were cut back, 10 bases at V and 5 bases at J, with 16 bases in the middle. CDR3 DNA: TGCGCCTCCCAGAGGAGTCCCCACAATGAGCAGTTCTTC. Amino acid sequence: CASQRSPHNEQFF.

The CDR3 DNA reads as TGCGCCAGCAGTGAGGGGCGAGAGACCCAGTACTTC. Protein product: CASSEGRETQYF. J is TRBJ2-5 and V is TRBV10-1; no firm D call. The CDR3 is 12 residues long. V was pared by 2 bases and J by 4 bases, with 5 bases between. CDR1 is WNHNN, CDR2 SYGVQD, per germline (reference sequence).

This clonotype was seen at least ten times. The V and J genes are TRBV18 and TRBJ2-3; tentatively, D is TRBD2 (5 bases). This CDR3 has 15 amino acids. Trimming took 2 bases from V and 0 from J, leaving 9 bases between them. CDR1 and CDR2 (germline): KGHSH, LQKENI. The CDR3 loop reads CASSPISGSTDTQYF. In DNA form, the CDR3 reads TGTGCCAGCTCACCAATTTCGGGAAGCACAGATACGCAGTATTTT.

The chain links TRBV6-1 to TRBJ2-7; D remains ambiguous. The V gene's germline CDR1 is MNHNS and CDR2 SASEGT. V was trimmed by 2 bases and J by 2 bases, leaving 10 bases between them. This CDR3 comprises 14 residues. The CDR3 is CASSESGFTYEQYF. The CDR3 DNA reads as TGTGCCAGCAGTGAATCTGGGTTTACCTACGAGCAGTACTTC.

This clonotype appeared a few times. The V and J genes are TRBV5-8 and TRBJ1-5; perhaps TRBD1 as D (6 bases). The CDR3 sequence is 16 residues long. Trimming took 3 bases from V and 0 from J, leaving 13 bases between them. Germline V gene data show CDR1 as SGHTS and CDR2 as YDEGEE. CDR3 region: CASSSGTHYSNQPQHF. In DNA, the CDR3 is TGTGCCAGCAGCTCGGGGACACACTATAGCAATCAGCCCCAGCATTTT.

At least ten counts were recorded for this clonotype. The CDR3 DNA follows: TGCGCCAGCAGCCAAGAGAGGGGGGGCGGAGATACGCAGTATTTT. Its translation: CASSQERGGGDTQYF. The chain recombines TRBV4-1 with TRBJ2-3, with D tentatively TRBD2 (7 bases). The V end was cut by 0 bases, the J end by 5 bases, with 12 bases between. This CDR3 has 15 amino acids. Germline V gene data show CDR1 as MGHRA and CDR2 as YSYEKL.

This clonotype was seen ten or more times. This CDR3 is missing its conserved last phenylalanine or tryptophan, likely due to a read error. It is unclear where the CDR3 begins or ends on the DNA, so no DNA is shown, and the CDR3 is as TCRdb lists it. V gene TRBV6-6 combines with J gene TRBJ2-7; the table's TRBD1 call for D was not verified on the DNA. Termini included, the CDR3 measures 11 amino acids. The germline CDR1 and CDR2 sequences are MNHNY and SVGAGI (reference sequence). This CDR3 is CASSSPRLAVL.

This clonotype has ten or more counts. The chain employs TRBV14 and TRBJ2-5; unclear D gene. This CDR3 is 17 amino acids long. In germline, CDR1 is SGHDN, CDR2 FVKESK. Trimming stripped 4 bases from V and 0 bases from J, with 18 bases between. CDR3 residues: CASSLGLSRLYQETQYF. The CDR3, as DNA: TGTGCCAGCAGCCTAGGCTTATCCAGACTGTACCAAGAGACCCAGTACTTC.

The chain recombines TRBV4-1 with TRBJ2-3, with D possibly TRBD2 on 6 matching bases. CDR1 MGHRA and CDR2 YSYEKL come from the germline V gene. V was trimmed by 1 base and J by 5 bases, leaving 7 bases between them. CDR3 length equals 13 residues. CDR3 DNA: TGCGCCAGCAGCCAAGGAGCGGGAGATACGCAGTATTTT. Translating it yields CASSQGAGDTQYF.